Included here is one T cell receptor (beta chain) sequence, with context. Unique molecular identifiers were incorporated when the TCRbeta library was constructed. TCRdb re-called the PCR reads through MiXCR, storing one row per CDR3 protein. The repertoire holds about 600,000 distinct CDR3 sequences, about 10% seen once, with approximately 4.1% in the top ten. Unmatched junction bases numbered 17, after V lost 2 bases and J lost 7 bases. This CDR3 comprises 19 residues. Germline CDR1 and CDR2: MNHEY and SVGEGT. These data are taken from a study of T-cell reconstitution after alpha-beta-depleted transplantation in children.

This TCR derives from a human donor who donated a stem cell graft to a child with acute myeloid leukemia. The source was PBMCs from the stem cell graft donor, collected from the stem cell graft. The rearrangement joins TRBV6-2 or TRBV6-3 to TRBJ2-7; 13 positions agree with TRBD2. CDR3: CASSYVSAGTSGALNEQYF. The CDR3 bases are TGTGCCAGCAGTTACGTAAGTGCCGGGACTAGCGGGGCGTTGAATGAGCAGTACTTC.